The rows below give T cell receptor beta chains drawn from one sample of a study of cytotoxic CD8 clonotypes in ibrutinib-treated CLL. Method: immunoSEQ multiplex PCR; TCRdb's copy keeps in-frame clones and lacks some. The repertoire consists of about 49,000 clones, with about half occurring once and the leading ten covering 30% to 35%. Sequenced material: PBMCs, taken after 12 months of ibrutinib treatment. Receptors were obtained from a human donor with chronic lymphocytic leukemia. Each CDR3 is given with its conserved first and last residue. A D gene is named only where the DNA matches it firmly. Only some rows state a clone size, as once, few, many or a class for expanded clones.

CDR3 length: 14
J gene: TRBJ1-5
V gene: TRBV28
clone size: .
D gene: .
CDR3 DNA: TGTGCCAGCAGTTTATCGGGAAGCAATCAGCCCCAGCATTTT
CDR3 protein: CASSLSGSNQPQHF

CDR3 length: 15
J gene: TRBJ2-7
V gene: TRBV15
clone size: few
D gene: .
CDR3 DNA: TGTGCCACCAGCAGAGATAGCGTCCGAGCCTACGAGCAGTACTTC
CDR3 protein: CATSRDSVRAYEQYF

CDR3 length: 14
J gene: TRBJ1-4
V gene: TRBV6-1
clone size: few
D gene: .
CDR3 DNA: TGTGCCAGCAGGGGCCGTTCAACTAATGAAAAACTGTTTTTT
CDR3 protein: CASRGRSTNEKLFF

CDR3 length: 11
J gene: TRBJ2-3
V gene: TRBV28
clone size: .
D gene: .
CDR3 DNA: TGTGCCAGCAGCCAACCCAGTACGCAGTATTTT
CDR3 protein: CASSQPSTQYF

CDR3 length: 13
J gene: TRBJ2-1
V gene: TRBV5-6
clone size: once
D gene: TRBD2
CDR3 DNA: TGTGCCAGCAGCACCGGGACTAGGGATGAGCAGTTCTTC
CDR3 protein: CASSTGTRDEQFF

CDR3 length: 14
J gene: TRBJ1-3
V gene: TRBV2
clone size: few
D gene: TRBD1
CDR3 DNA: TGTGCCAGCGCCGGACAGGCCTCTGGAAACACCATATATTTT
CDR3 protein: CASAGQASGNTIYF

CDR3 length: 15
J gene: TRBJ1-6
V gene: TRBV18
clone size: .
D gene: .
CDR3 DNA: TGTGCCAGCTCACCATTCGAGACGGCCAATTCACCCCTCCACTTT
CDR3 protein: CASSPFETANSPLHF

CDR3 length: 12
J gene: TRBJ1-3
V gene: TRBV28
clone size: .
D gene: .
CDR3 DNA: TGTGCCAGCCGGGACGTACACGACACCATATATTTT
CDR3 protein: CASRDVHDTIYF

CDR3 length: 18
J gene: TRBJ2-7
V gene: TRBV21-1
clone size: .
D gene: .
CDR3 DNA: TGTGCCAGCAGCTCGCGACCGCGACTAGCGGGAGATCGCTACGAGCAGTACTTC
CDR3 protein: CASSSRPRLAGDRYEQYF

CDR3 length: 14
J gene: TRBJ2-7
V gene: TRBV2
clone size: .
D gene: .
CDR3 DNA: TGTGCCAGCAACCGGGACGGCTCCCTCTACGAGCAGTACTTC
CDR3 protein: CASNRDGSLYEQYF

CDR3 length: 15
J gene: TRBJ2-7
V gene: TRBV5-1
clone size: .
D gene: TRBD2
CDR3 DNA: TGCGCCAGCAGCACCGGGACTAGCGTCTCCTACGAGCAGTACTTC
CDR3 protein: CASSTGTSVSYEQYF

CDR3 length: 11
J gene: TRBJ1-4
V gene: TRBV20-1
clone size: .
D gene: .
CDR3 DNA: TGCAGTGCTAAGCAAAATGAAAAACTGTTTTTT
CDR3 protein: CSAKQNEKLFF

CDR3 length: 15
J gene: TRBJ1-5
V gene: TRBV2
clone size: few
D gene: TRBD1
CDR3 DNA: TGTGCCAGCAGGAGTGGGACAGGGGACAATCAGCCCCAGCATTTT
CDR3 protein: CASRSGTGDNQPQHF

CDR3 length: 21
J gene: TRBJ2-5
V gene: TRBV4-2
clone size: .
D gene: TRBD1
CDR3 DNA: TGTGCCAGCAGCCGGGGCGGCGGGACAGGGGGCGTTGGGGGAGGACGGGAGACCCAGTACTTC
CDR3 protein: CASSRGGGTGGVGGGRETQYF

CDR3 length: 10
J gene: TRBJ2-5
V gene: TRBV6-1
clone size: .
D gene: .
CDR3 DNA: TGTGCCAGCAGTGGCGAGACCCAGTACTTC
CDR3 protein: CASSGETQYF

CDR3 length: 12
J gene: TRBJ1-3
V gene: TRBV29-1
clone size: few
D gene: .
CDR3 DNA: TGCAGCGCCCTAGCCCCTGGAAACACCATATATTTT
CDR3 protein: CSALAPGNTIYF

CDR3 length: 15
J gene: TRBJ1-2
V gene: TRBV28
clone size: .
D gene: TRBD1
CDR3 DNA: TGTGCCAGCAGTCGGACAGGCCCGCCTAACTATGGCTACACCTTC
CDR3 protein: CASSRTGPPNYGYTF

CDR3 length: 11
J gene: TRBJ1-2
V gene: TRBV6-6
clone size: .
D gene: .
CDR3 DNA: TGTGCCAGCAGTTACGACGTGGGCTACACCTTC
CDR3 protein: CASSYDVGYTF

CDR3 length: 13
J gene: TRBJ2-1
V gene: TRBV2
clone size: few
D gene: .
CDR3 DNA: TGTGCCAGCAGCCCAGATGTTGTGAATGAGCAGTTCTTC
CDR3 protein: CASSPDVVNEQFF

CDR3 length: 15
J gene: TRBJ2-6
V gene: TRBV5-1
clone size: .
D gene: .
CDR3 DNA: TGCGCCAGCAGCACCACCTTCTCTGGGGCCAACGTCCTGACTTTC
CDR3 protein: CASSTTFSGANVLTF

CDR3 length: 15
J gene: TRBJ2-7
V gene: TRBV9
clone size: .
D gene: .
CDR3 DNA: TGTGCCAGCAGCGACCACCCTACCCTCTCCTACGAGCAGTACTTC
CDR3 protein: CASSDHPTLSYEQYF

CDR3 length: 16
J gene: TRBJ2-5
V gene: TRBV27
clone size: .
D gene: TRBD2
CDR3 DNA: TGTGCCAGCAGTTTAGGGGTAGCGGGAGGGCGAGAGACCCAGTACTTC
CDR3 protein: CASSLGVAGGRETQYF

CDR3 length: 15
J gene: TRBJ2-5
V gene: TRBV19
clone size: few
D gene: TRBD2
CDR3 DNA: TGTGCCAGTACTAGCGGGGACGAGTACCAAGAGACCCAGTACTTC
CDR3 protein: CASTSGDEYQETQYF

CDR3 length: 14
J gene: TRBJ2-5
V gene: TRBV5-1
clone size: .
D gene: .
CDR3 DNA: TGCGCCAGCAGCTTGGGGACAGCCCAGTGGGCCCAGTACTTC
CDR3 protein: CASSLGTAQWAQYF

CDR3 length: 14
J gene: TRBJ2-7
V gene: TRBV7-2
clone size: once
D gene: TRBD1
CDR3 DNA: TGTGCCAGCAGCCCCGGGACAGCCCGGCTCGATCAGTACTTC
CDR3 protein: CASSPGTARLDQYF

CDR3 length: 15
J gene: TRBJ1-5
V gene: TRBV28
clone size: .
D gene: .
CDR3 DNA: TGTGCCAGCAGTTTCCCCCAGGGGCGCGATCAGCCCCAGCATTTT
CDR3 protein: CASSFPQGRDQPQHF

CDR3 length: 14
J gene: TRBJ2-7
V gene: TRBV28
clone size: .
D gene: .
CDR3 DNA: TGTGCCAGCAACATTATGGGCTCAGCCTACGAGCAGTACTTC
CDR3 protein: CASNIMGSAYEQYF

CDR3 length: 14
J gene: TRBJ2-7
V gene: TRBV7-2
clone size: .
D gene: TRBD1
CDR3 DNA: TGTGCCAGCAGCTCCTACAGGGGGCAGTACGAGCAGTACTTC
CDR3 protein: CASSSYRGQYEQYF

CDR3 length: 18
J gene: TRBJ2-6
V gene: TRBV5-4
clone size: .
D gene: TRBD2
CDR3 DNA: TGTGCCAGCAGCCTATCGGGACTAGCGGGAACTGGGGCCAACGTCCTGACTTTC
CDR3 protein: CASSLSGLAGTGANVLTF

CDR3 length: 16
J gene: TRBJ2-1
V gene: TRBV19
clone size: .
D gene: TRBD1
CDR3 DNA: TGTGCCAGTAGTATCCCCGGGACAGGGGTAGGCAATGAGCAGTTCTTC
CDR3 protein: CASSIPGTGVGNEQFF

CDR3 length: 15
J gene: TRBJ1-1
V gene: TRBV18
clone size: .
D gene: .
CDR3 DNA: TGTGCCAGCTCACCAGGGGCACCAGGCAACACTGAAGCTTTCTTT
CDR3 protein: CASSPGAPGNTEAFF

CDR3 length: 13
J gene: TRBJ1-1
V gene: TRBV30
clone size: many
D gene: .
CDR3 DNA: TGTGCCTGGAGTGTACTCGGGGGCACTGAAGCTTTCTTT
CDR3 protein: CAWSVLGGTEAFF

CDR3 length: 13
J gene: TRBJ1-4
V gene: TRBV27
clone size: .
D gene: .
CDR3 DNA: TGTGCCAGCAGACTAGGGACTAATGAAAAACTGTTTTTT
CDR3 protein: CASRLGTNEKLFF

CDR3 length: 11
J gene: TRBJ2-1
V gene: TRBV20-1
clone size: .
D gene: .
CDR3 DNA: TGCAGTGCTAGAGATAGGATCGGACAGTTCTTC
CDR3 protein: CSARDRIGQFF

CDR3 length: 14
J gene: TRBJ1-1
V gene: TRBV2
clone size: .
D gene: .
CDR3 DNA: TGTGCCAGCAGTCAAGGAAGGGTGAACACTGAAGCTTTCTTT
CDR3 protein: CASSQGRVNTEAFF

CDR3 length: 11
J gene: TRBJ2-5
V gene: TRBV20-1
clone size: .
D gene: .
CDR3 DNA: TGCAGTGCTAGGAGAGGGGAGACCCAGTACTTC
CDR3 protein: CSARRGETQYF

CDR3 length: 14
J gene: TRBJ2-5
V gene: TRBV7-9
clone size: .
D gene: .
CDR3 DNA: TGTGCCAGCAGCTTAGAGGCAGGGCCAGCGGCCCAGTACTTC
CDR3 protein: CASSLEAGPAAQYF

CDR3 length: 17
J gene: TRBJ2-2
V gene: TRBV5-4
clone size: .
D gene: .
CDR3 DNA: TGTGCCAGCAGCCCCCTCAAAGTAGCGGCGAACACCGGGGAGCTGTTTTTT
CDR3 protein: CASSPLKVAANTGELFF

CDR3 length: 15
J gene: TRBJ1-1
V gene: TRBV18
clone size: .
D gene: TRBD1
CDR3 DNA: TGTGCCAGCGCCCTGAGTGAGGGGGCCTTCATCGAAGCTTTCTTT
CDR3 protein: CASALSEGAFIEAFF

CDR3 length: 15
J gene: TRBJ1-1
V gene: TRBV6-1
clone size: .
D gene: TRBD1
CDR3 DNA: TGTGCCAGCAGGGAGGACAGGGGGCGAGTAACTGAAGCTTTCTTT
CDR3 protein: CASREDRGRVTEAFF

CDR3 length: 13
J gene: TRBJ2-4
V gene: TRBV5-1
clone size: .
D gene: TRBD1
CDR3 DNA: TGCGCCAGCAGCTTAGGGACAGGGGCGATTCAGTACTTC
CDR3 protein: CASSLGTGAIQYF

CDR3 length: 14
J gene: TRBJ1-1
V gene: TRBV7-2
clone size: few
D gene: TRBD1
CDR3 DNA: TGTGCCAGCAGCCAGGACAGGGGGTACACTGAAGCTTTCTTT
CDR3 protein: CASSQDRGYTEAFF

CDR3 length: 14
J gene: TRBJ2-5
V gene: TRBV6-6
clone size: few
D gene: .
CDR3 DNA: TGTGCCAGCAAGATCCAGACGGGGGAAGAGACCCAGTACTTC
CDR3 protein: CASKIQTGEETQYF

CDR3 length: 15
J gene: TRBJ2-2
V gene: TRBV5-8
clone size: .
D gene: .
CDR3 DNA: TGTGCCAGCAGCAAAGGGGTAGCGAACACCGGGGAGCTGTTTTTT
CDR3 protein: CASSKGVANTGELFF

CDR3 length: 16
J gene: TRBJ2-5
V gene: TRBV11-2
clone size: .
D gene: TRBD2
CDR3 DNA: TGTGCCAGCAGCTTAGATCTAGGGGTAGCGGGACCGACCCAGTACTTC
CDR3 protein: CASSLDLGVAGPTQYF

CDR3 length: 13
J gene: TRBJ1-1
V gene: TRBV29-1
clone size: .
D gene: TRBD1
CDR3 DNA: TGCAGCGTTGAAAGGGACAGGGGGGCCCAAGCTTTCTTT
CDR3 protein: CSVERDRGAQAFF

CDR3 length: 13
J gene: TRBJ2-1
V gene: TRBV10-3
clone size: few
D gene: TRBD2
CDR3 DNA: TGTGCCATCAGGTCGGGAGGGAATTATGAGCAGTTCTTC
CDR3 protein: CAIRSGGNYEQFF

CDR3 length: 20
J gene: TRBJ2-7
V gene: TRBV7-7
clone size: .
D gene: TRBD2
CDR3 DNA: TGTGCTAGCAGCTTGAATCCTCCGGGACTAGCGGGAGAGAGCTCCTACGAGCAGTACTTC
CDR3 protein: CASSLNPPGLAGESSYEQYF

CDR3 length: 13
J gene: TRBJ2-7
V gene: TRBV5-1
clone size: many
D gene: TRBD1
CDR3 DNA: TGCGCCAGCAGCACGGACAGGGGAAACGAGCAGTACTTC
CDR3 protein: CASSTDRGNEQYF

CDR3 length: 15
J gene: TRBJ2-1
V gene: TRBV5-1
clone size: .
D gene: TRBD1
CDR3 DNA: TGCGCCAGCAGCCCCCTGGGGACAGGTCTCAATGAGCAGTTCTTC
CDR3 protein: CASSPLGTGLNEQFF

CDR3 length: 11
J gene: TRBJ2-1
V gene: TRBV16
clone size: .
D gene: .
CDR3 DNA: TGTGCCAGCAGCGATATCGGTGAGCAGTTCTTC
CDR3 protein: CASSDIGEQFF

CDR3 length: 13
J gene: TRBJ1-2
V gene: TRBV4-2
clone size: few
D gene: .
CDR3 DNA: TGTGCCAGCAGCCAAGATTCAGTCTATGGCTACACCTTC
CDR3 protein: CASSQDSVYGYTF

CDR3 length: 14
J gene: TRBJ2-3
V gene: TRBV10-2
clone size: .
D gene: .
CDR3 DNA: TGCGCCAGCAGTGGGGGGATGGTCACAGATACGCAGTATTTT
CDR3 protein: CASSGGMVTDTQYF

CDR3 length: 12
J gene: TRBJ1-1
V gene: TRBV29-1
clone size: once
D gene: .
CDR3 DNA: TGCAGCGGAGAGGGTTCGAACACTGAAGCTTTCTTT
CDR3 protein: CSGEGSNTEAFF

CDR3 length: 14
J gene: TRBJ2-5
V gene: TRBV27
clone size: .
D gene: TRBD2
CDR3 DNA: TGTGCCAGCAGTTATGCTAGCGGGAGTGAGACCCAGTACTTC
CDR3 protein: CASSYASGSETQYF

CDR3 length: 14
J gene: TRBJ1-1
V gene: TRBV9
clone size: .
D gene: .
CDR3 DNA: TGTGCCAGCGTTAGGGGGGGCGACGACACTGAAGCTTTCTTT
CDR3 protein: CASVRGGDDTEAFF

CDR3 length: 13
J gene: TRBJ2-3
V gene: TRBV10-1
clone size: few
D gene: .
CDR3 DNA: TGCGCCAGCAGTAGGAGGGGGGTTGATACGCAGTATTTT
CDR3 protein: CASSRRGVDTQYF

CDR3 length: 15
J gene: TRBJ2-3
V gene: TRBV11-3
clone size: .
D gene: .
CDR3 DNA: TGTGCCAGCAGCTTAGGGCAGGTCCAGACAGATACGCAGTATTTT
CDR3 protein: CASSLGQVQTDTQYF

CDR3 length: 13
J gene: TRBJ2-1
V gene: TRBV9
clone size: .
D gene: .
CDR3 DNA: TGTGCCAGCAGCATCTCCCGGTACAATGAGCAGTTCTTC
CDR3 protein: CASSISRYNEQFF